These 20 T cell receptor beta chains originate from one sample sequenced in a study of blood T cell repertoires in COVID-19. The repertoire was sequenced with immunoSEQ multiplex PCR; TCRdb's copy has only in-frame clones and lacks some. The table has about 120,000 clones, 87% seen once. Sample: peripheral blood. Receptor source: a woman between 50 and 59 years old with acute or convalescent COVID-19.

V usage is TRBV18 and J usage is TRBJ2-5; D might be TRBD1 (8 bases). This CDR3 region has 14 residues. Germline V CDR1 and CDR2: KGHSH, LQKENI. V lost 5 bases and J lost 5, with 15 bases in between. The CDR3 is CASSADRGGETQYF. The CDR3 bases are TGTGCCAGCTCAGCCGACAGGGGAGGGGAGACCCAGTACTTC. Full variable domain (remainder filled in from reference TRBV18 and TRBJ2-5): NAGVMQNPRHLVRRRGQEARLRCSPMKGHSHVYWYRQLPEEGLKFMVYLQKENIIDESGMPKERFSAEFPKEGPSILRIQQVVRGDSAAYFCASSADRGGETQYFGPGTRLLVL.

The chain joins TRBV6-9 to TRBJ1-2; no clear D. V was trimmed by 4 bases and J by 5 bases, leaving 11 bases between them. This CDR3 is built from 13 residues. CDR1 is MNHGY and CDR2 is SVAAGI in the germline V gene. This CDR3 is CASSSVRFYGYTF. Here the CDR3 DNA reads TGTGCCAGCAGTTCTGTCAGGTTTTATGGCTACACCTTC.

This rearrangement joins TRBV5-4 to TRBJ1-2; D uncertain. Trimming removed 0 bases at V and 8 bases at J, with 11 bases between. Germline CDR1 is SGHNT and CDR2 is YYREEE (reference sequence). The CDR3 has 13 residues. This CDR3 reads CASSLGPEGGYTF. DNA of the CDR3: TGTGCCAGCAGCTTGGGCCCCGAGGGCGGCTACACCTTC.

The J gene is TRBJ2-1, the V gene TRBV7-3, with TRBD2 identical over 8 bases. V shed 4 bases and J 12 bases; nucleotides not matched to a gene: 11. CDR3 size: 14 residues. The V gene's germline CDR1 is SGHTA and CDR2 FQGTGA. The CDR3 reads CASSSSGTRERQFF. Written as DNA, the CDR3 is TGTGCCAGCAGCTCTTCCGGGACTAGAGAACGGCAGTTCTTC. Looking up the rest from reference TRBV7-3 and TRBJ2-1 gives the full variable domain: GAGVSQTPSNKVTEKGKYVELRCDPISGHTALYWYRQSLGQGPEFLIYFQGTGAADDSGLPNDRFFAVRPEGSVSTLKIQRTERGDSAVYLCASSSSGTRERQFFGPGTRLTVL.

This clone was seen more than once but under ten times. The chain links TRBV19 to TRBJ1-5; possible D gene TRBD1, 6 bases. Trimming took off 3 bases at V and 5 bases at J, with 11 bases between the two ends. The CDR3 is made up of 14 amino acids. Germline V gives CDR1 LNHDA, CDR2 SQIVND (reference sequence). CDR3 protein: CASSIKGGDQPQHF. CDR3 coding DNA: TGTGCCAGTAGTATCAAAGGGGGGGATCAGCCCCAGCATTTT.

This chain connects TRBV6-4 to TRBJ2-3, with 14 bases identical to TRBD2. Per germline, CDR1 MRHNA and CDR2 SNTAGT. V shed 0 bases and J 4 bases; nucleotides not matched to a gene: 0. The length of the CDR3 is 16 residues. CDR3 amino acids: CASSDSTSGGADTQYF. The CDR3 DNA is TGTGCCAGCAGTGACTCGACTAGCGGGGGGGCAGATACGCAGTATTTT.

This clone came up once. Other DNA sequences in this specimen translate into the identical CDR3. The rearrangement joins TRBV18 to TRBJ2-7, with TRBD1 as a possible D gene (5 bases). The V gene's germline CDR1 is KGHSH and CDR2 LQKENI. V was clipped by 3 bases and J by 3 bases, with 9 bases between them. This CDR3 has 13 residues. The CDR3 DNA reads TGTGCCAGCTCACCGTCGACAGACTACGAGCAGTACTTC. Amino acid sequence: CASSPSTDYEQYF. The full variable domain, with the rest looked up from reference TRBV18 and TRBJ2-7, is NAGVMQNPRHLVRRRGQEARLRCSPMKGHSHVYWYRQLPEEGLKFMVYLQKENIIDESGMPKERFSAEFPKEGPSILRIQQVVRGDSAAYFCASSPSTDYEQYFGPGTRLTVT.

V gene TRBV10-1 combines with J gene TRBJ1-6, with 7 bases matching TRBD1. The V segment lost 2 bases and the J segment 8 bases; nucleotides outside the gene matches: 6. This CDR3 contains 15 residues. CDR1 WNHNN and CDR2 SYGVQD come from the germline V gene (reference sequence). The CDR3 protein is CASSEKTGFYSPLHF. The CDR3 region has the DNA TGCGCCAGCAGTGAGAAGACAGGGTTTTATTCACCCCTCCACTTT.

The chain combines TRBV25-1 with TRBJ2-5; no definite D call. Germline V gives CDR1 MGHDK, CDR2 SYGVNS. Between the trimmed V and J ends, which lost 4 bases and 0 bases, there was a span of 6 bases. This CDR3 contains 13 residues. The CDR3 here is CASSVQNQETQYF. In DNA form, the CDR3 reads TGTGCCAGCAGTGTTCAAAACCAAGAGACCCAGTACTTC.

The J gene is TRBJ2-2, the V gene TRBV7-9; D remains ambiguous. This CDR3 spans 13 amino acids. V lost 3 bases, J lost 6 bases, and 8 bases lay in between. Per the germline V gene, CDR1 is SEHNR and CDR2 is FQNEAQ (reference sequence). The CDR3 reads CASSFLSSGELFF. CDR3 DNA sequence: TGTGCCAGCAGCTTTTTGTCATCCGGGGAGCTGTTTTTT.

The CDR3 here is CASSPQGASYEQYF. In DNA, the CDR3 is TGTGCCAGCAGCCCACAAGGAGCATCCTACGAGCAGTACTTC. The chain uses TRBV9 and TRBJ2-7; D is ambiguous. V lost 4 bases and J 1 base, leaving 12 bases between the germline ends. The CDR3 runs to 14 residues. CDR1 is SGDLS and CDR2 is YYNGEE in the germline V gene.

The rearrangement links TRBV15 to TRBJ2-1, with 8 nucleotides matching TRBD1. The CDR3 spans 20 residues. After removal of 5 bases from V and 3 bases from J, the junction contained 21 bases not matched to a gene. Germline V gene sequence: CDR1 LNHNV, CDR2 YYDKDF (reference sequence). CDR3 region: CATSSSARGLRGSSYNEQFF. The CDR3 DNA is TGTGCCACCAGCTCCAGCGCCAGGGGGCTGAGGGGGTCTAGCTACAATGAGCAGTTCTTC.

J is TRBJ2-1 and V is TRBV27; D is perhaps TRBD2 (5 bases). This CDR3 spans 15 amino acids. Trimming removed 5 bases from V and 0 bases from J, with 11 bases in between. The germline V gene has CDR1 MNHEY and CDR2 SMNVEV (reference sequence). The CDR3 loop reads CASSLQAASYNEQFF. Here the CDR3 DNA reads TGTGCCAGCAGTCTCCAAGCGGCCTCCTACAATGAGCAGTTCTTC.

The chain links TRBV29-1 to TRBJ2-7; perhaps TRBD2 as D (6 bases). Trimming removed 3 bases at V and 0 bases at J, with 12 bases between. The CDR3 length is 14 residues. Per germline, CDR1 SQVTM and CDR2 ANQGSEA. The CDR3 DNA sequence: TGCAGCGTTGAGGGTAGCGGCCCCTCCTACGAGCAGTACTTC. The encoded protein is CSVEGSGPSYEQYF.

The chain is built from TRBV15 and TRBJ2-3; 9 nucleotides align to TRBD1. This CDR3 has 16 residues. Unmatched junction bases numbered 5, after V lost 3 bases and J lost 1 base. Germline-derived CDR1 and CDR2 are LNHNV and YYDKDF (reference sequence). This CDR3 reads CATSSLTGGGTDTQYF. The DNA for the CDR3 is TGTGCCACCAGCAGCCTTACAGGGGGCGGCACAGATACGCAGTATTTT.

This rearrangement joins TRBV20-1 to TRBJ2-7; 8 bases line up with TRBD2. Germline CDR1 is DFQATT and CDR2 is SNEGSKA (reference sequence). The V and J ends lost 3 bases and 6 bases, in that order; junction bases with no gene match: 7. The CDR3 totals 13 residues. CDR3 in amino acids: CSASLGGRSEQYF. The CDR3 nucleotides read TGCAGTGCTAGTTTAGGCGGGAGGAGCGAGCAGTACTTC.

This clone appeared a single time. V gene TRBV10-3 combines with J gene TRBJ2-1, with 13 positions matching TRBD2. Germline V gives CDR1 ENHRY, CDR2 SYGVKD. V trimming: 6 bases; J trimming: 9 bases; junction bases outside the gene matches: 8. The CDR3 runs 15 residues. The CDR3 is CAISASGLAGTEQFF. Written as DNA, the CDR3 is TGTGCCATCAGCGCTTCGGGACTAGCGGGGACTGAGCAGTTCTTC.

The V call is TRBV4-1, the J call TRBJ2-1; 8 bases match TRBD1. Germline V CDR1 and CDR2: MGHRA, YSYEKL. The CDR3 is made up of 18 amino acids. J was trimmed by 7 bases and V by 0 bases; bases with no gene match: 14. This chain's CDR3 is CASSQELGGQGALNEQFF. DNA of the CDR3: TGCGCCAGCAGCCAAGAACTGGGGGGCCAGGGGGCGTTAAATGAGCAGTTCTTC.

J is TRBJ1-1 and V is TRBV7-6, with 10 bases that match TRBD1. V shed 5 bases, J shed 0 bases, and the junction held 12 bases outside the gene matches. The CDR3 consists of 18 residues. CDR1 is SGHVS, CDR2 FNYEAQ, per germline. This chain's CDR3 is CASSPGQGGSLLNTEAFF. CDR3 nucleotide sequence: TGTGCCAGCAGCCCAGGACAGGGGGGATCGCTACTGAACACTGAAGCTTTCTTT.

The chain has TRBV6-2 or TRBV6-3 and TRBJ2-2; TRBD1 aligns across 8 bases. With 6 bases clipped from V and 7 bases from J, the junction kept 10 bases outside the gene matches. There are 15 residues in the CDR3. Germline CDR1 is MNHEY and CDR2 is SVGEGT. The CDR3 coding sequence is TGTGCCAGCAGCTCGCTTGGACAGGGAGGCGGGGAGCTGTTTTTT. Amino acids: CASSSLGQGGGELFF.